This TCR beta chain was found in a study of blood T cell repertoires in COVID-19. Here immunoSEQ multiplex PCR was the method, and the copy in TCRdb shows in-frame clones only, minus some. Of 200,000 to 250,000 clones in the sample, approximately 78% were seen once. The clonotype originates from a middle-aged woman with acute or convalescent COVID-19. The material sequenced was peripheral blood.

The chain's CDR3 is CSVGLQGSPTEAFF. In nucleotides, the CDR3 is TGCAGCGTTGGATTACAGGGATCCCCCACTGAAGCTTTCTTT. V gene TRBV29-1 combines with J gene TRBJ1-1; tentative D call: TRBD1 (6 bases). This CDR3 comprises 14 residues. Trimming removed 4 bases from V and 4 bases from J, with 16 bases in between. Germline V gene lookup returns CDR1 SQVTM and CDR2 ANQGSEA.